These T cell receptor beta chains were read from a single sample in a study of blood T cell repertoires in COVID-19. The protocol was immunoSEQ multiplex PCR, while the TCRdb copy is restricted to in-frame clones and leaves out a portion. The sample carries over 250,000 clones, around 90% recorded once. The specimen was PBMCs or T cells enriched from blood (not recorded which). These receptors all come from a young woman who had recovered from COVID-19. The CDR3 runs from the conserved cysteine through the conserved F or W. The D gene is left open where the match is weak. The size field is filled for only some rows; it gives once, few, many or a size class.

V: TRBV28; length: 15; size: -; D: TRBD1; J: TRBJ1-2; CDR3: CASSLIYQGDYGYTF; DNA: TGTGCCAGCAGTTTAATTTATCAGGGGGACTATGGCTACACCTTC
V: TRBV25-1; length: 14; size: -; D: -; J: TRBJ2-5; CDR3: CASSEAGQQETQYF; DNA: TGTGCCAGCAGTGAAGCAGGACAGCAAGAGACCCAGTACTTC
V: TRBV5-4; length: 17; size: -; D: TRBD2; J: TRBJ2-5; CDR3: CASSLGLAGALQETQYF; DNA: TGTGCCAGCAGCTTGGGCCTAGCGGGGGCCCTCCAAGAGACCCAGTACTTC
V: TRBV6-2/TRBV6-3; length: 16; size: -; D: -; J: TRBJ2-4; CDR3: CASSPQGKGAKNIQYF; DNA: TGTGCCAGCAGTCCCCAGGGTAAAGGGGCCAAAAACATTCAGTACTTC
V: TRBV24-1; length: 14; size: few; D: -; J: TRBJ2-3; CDR3: CATMTAQGTDTQYF; DNA: TGTGCCACCATGACAGCCCAGGGCACAGATACGCAGTATTTT
V: TRBV2; length: 13; size: -; D: TRBD1; J: TRBJ1-1; CDR3: CATGTGLNTEAFF; DNA: TGTGCCACCGGGACAGGGTTGAACACTGAAGCTTTCTTT
V: TRBV18; length: 15; size: -; D: -; J: TRBJ1-2; CDR3: CASSPRTDSFYGYTF; DNA: TGTGCCAGCTCACCAAGGACAGACAGCTTCTATGGCTACACCTTC
V: TRBV20-1; length: 14; size: few; D: -; J: TRBJ1-3; CDR3: CSASWQGSGNTIYF; DNA: TGCAGTGCTAGTTGGCAGGGCTCTGGAAACACCATATATTTT
V: TRBV3-1/TRBV3-2; length: 12; size: once; D: -; J: TRBJ2-2; CDR3: CASSPGIWELFF; DNA: TGTGCCAGCAGCCCCGGGATCTGGGAGCTGTTTTTT
V: TRBV2; length: 15; size: -; D: -; J: TRBJ1-3; CDR3: CASSEGRRSGNTIYF; DNA: TGTGCCAGCAGTGAGGGCAGGCGCTCTGGAAACACCATATATTTT
V: TRBV30; length: 12; size: -; D: -; J: TRBJ1-2; CDR3: CASTLVLWGYTF; DNA: TGTGCCTCGACTTTGGTCCTATGGGGCTACACCTTC
V: TRBV28; length: 16; size: -; D: TRBD2; J: TRBJ2-7; CDR3: CASSLSAAGGLYEQYF; DNA: TGTGCCAGCAGTTTATCCGCCGCGGGGGGGCTGTACGAGCAGTACTTC
V: TRBV19; length: 15; size: -; D: -; J: TRBJ1-5; CDR3: CASSLQGRSNQPQHF; DNA: TGTGCCAGTAGTTTACAGGGAAGGAGCAATCAGCCCCAGCATTTT
V: TRBV7-3; length: 16; size: -; D: TRBD2; J: TRBJ2-1; CDR3: CASSSLGLAGSNEQFF; DNA: TGTGCCAGCAGCTCCCTCGGACTAGCGGGAAGCAATGAGCAGTTCTTC
V: TRBV27; length: 14; size: -; D: TRBD2; J: TRBJ2-7; CDR3: CASSLVSGRREQYF; DNA: TGTGCCAGCAGTTTAGTTAGCGGGAGGCGGGAGCAGTACTTC
V: TRBV11-2; length: 16; size: -; D: TRBD2; J: TRBJ2-1; CDR3: CASSLRGLAVNNEQFF; DNA: TGTGCCAGCAGCTTAAGGGGACTAGCGGTCAACAATGAGCAGTTCTTC
V: TRBV18; length: 15; size: -; D: TRBD2; J: TRBJ2-5; CDR3: CASSPEGLALQTQYF; DNA: TGTGCCAGCTCACCAGAGGGACTAGCATTACAGACCCAGTACTTC
V: TRBV6-5; length: 15; size: few; D: -; J: TRBJ1-1; CDR3: CASSYQQIWNTEAFF; DNA: TGTGCCAGCAGTTACCAACAGATTTGGAACACTGAAGCTTTCTTT
V: TRBV7-6; length: 16; size: few; D: TRBD1; J: TRBJ1-6; CDR3: CASSLNWDRENSPLHF; DNA: TGTGCCAGCAGCCTAAATTGGGACAGGGAAAATTCACCCCTCCACTTT
V: TRBV7-3; length: 14; size: -; D: TRBD2; J: TRBJ2-1; CDR3: CASRTSGGAGEQFF; DNA: TGTGCCAGCCGAACTAGCGGGGGGGCCGGTGAGCAGTTCTTC
V: TRBV18; length: 18; size: -; D: -; J: TRBJ1-4; CDR3: CASSPTTLPTGLNEKLFF; DNA: TGTGCCAGCTCACCAACCACACTTCCGACAGGCCTTAATGAAAAACTGTTTTTT
V: TRBV15; length: 12; size: -; D: -; J: TRBJ1-1; CDR3: CATSRDYTEAFF; DNA: TGTGCCACCAGCAGAGATTATACTGAAGCTTTCTTT
V: TRBV7-6; length: 16; size: -; D: -; J: TRBJ1-6; CDR3: CASSLAGGTNNSPLHF; DNA: TGTGCCAGCAGCTTAGCGGGGGGGACCAATAATTCACCCCTCCACTTT
V: TRBV5-1; length: 13; size: -; D: -; J: TRBJ2-7; CDR3: CASSLGSNNEQYF; DNA: TGCGCCAGCAGCTTAGGGAGCAATAACGAGCAGTACTTC
V: TRBV6-5; length: 11; size: -; D: -; J: TRBJ2-7; CDR3: CASSPGLELVF; DNA: TGTGCCAGCAGTCCAGGACTGGAGCTGGTTTTC
V: TRBV28; length: 12; size: -; D: -; J: TRBJ1-2; CDR3: CASSFSGYGYTF; DNA: TGTGCCAGCAGTTTTAGTGGCTATGGCTACACCTTC
V: TRBV18; length: 14; size: -; D: -; J: TRBJ2-7; CDR3: CASSPEDSSYEQYF; DNA: TGTGCCAGCTCACCCGAGGACAGCTCCTACGAGCAGTACTTC
V: TRBV28; length: 19; size: -; D: -; J: TRBJ1-1; CDR3: CASSLRRDRRNRPNTEAFF; DNA: TGTGCCAGCAGTCTACGCAGGGATAGAAGGAACCGACCGAACACTGAAGCTTTCTTT
V: TRBV18; length: 15; size: -; D: TRBD1; J: TRBJ1-1; CDR3: CASSLLRDRSTEAFF; DNA: TGTGCCAGCTCTCTCCTCCGGGACAGGAGCACTGAAGCTTTCTTT
V: TRBV2; length: 14; size: -; D: TRBD2; J: TRBJ2-3; CDR3: CASLSSGRPDTQYF; DNA: TGTGCCAGCTTGTCGAGCGGGAGGCCAGATACGCAGTATTTT
V: TRBV9; length: 16; size: few; D: TRBD1; J: TRBJ1-2; CDR3: CASSLEDRVKGYGYTF; DNA: TGTGCCAGCAGCCTAGAGGACAGGGTAAAAGGCTATGGCTACACCTTC
V: TRBV5-1; length: 18; size: once; D: TRBD1; J: TRBJ2-7; CDR3: CASSLRNAGTGNPYEQYF; DNA: TGCGCCAGCAGCCTTCGAAATGCCGGGACAGGAAACCCCTACGAGCAGTACTTC
V: TRBV4-1; length: 15; size: few; D: -; J: TRBJ1-5; CDR3: CASSNRVDGLQPQHF; DNA: TGCGCCAGCAGCAACAGGGTAGATGGCCTTCAGCCCCAGCATTTT
V: TRBV7-8; length: 12; size: -; D: -; J: TRBJ1-2; CDR3: CASSYNRGGYTF; DNA: TGTGCCAGCAGCTACAACCGGGGTGGCTACACCTTC
V: TRBV28; length: 14; size: -; D: TRBD1; J: TRBJ1-2; CDR3: CASSRDRLNYGYTF; DNA: TGTGCCAGCAGTCGGGACAGGCTTAACTATGGCTACACCTTC
V: TRBV7-2; length: 13; size: -; D: -; J: TRBJ1-1; CDR3: CASSFVDTTEAFF; DNA: TGTGCCAGCAGCTTTGTCGACACCACTGAAGCTTTCTTT
V: TRBV2; length: 14; size: once; D: TRBD1; J: TRBJ2-7; CDR3: CASSDGTGGFEQYF; DNA: TGTGCCAGCAGTGACGGGACAGGGGGTTTCGAGCAGTACTTC
V: TRBV19; length: 13; size: -; D: TRBD1; J: TRBJ2-7; CDR3: CASRDSQHYEQYF; DNA: TGTGCCAGCCGGGACAGTCAACACTACGAGCAGTACTTC
V: TRBV5-1; length: 16; size: -; D: -; J: TRBJ2-3; CDR3: CASSLGGRGSTDTQYF; DNA: TGCGCCAGCAGCTTGGGCGGGCGGGGTAGCACAGATACGCAGTATTTT